The 20 T cell receptor beta chains reported below all come from one sample, sequenced in a study of T cell repertoires in cytomegalovirus infection. For these receptors, no antigen is known. TCRdb called the reads again in MiXCR, with one record for every CDR3 protein. Of about 500,000 distinct CDR3 sequences listed, around 35% are singletons. The source was cultured PBMCs, collected from culture after CMV antigen stimulation. These receptors were obtained from a human donor in good health (CMV status not recorded). Some clones in this sample may be carry-over from other donors' samples.

This chain uses TRBV7-9 with TRBJ1-6; possibly TRBD1 for D (5 bases). The germline CDR1 and CDR2 sequences are SEHNR and FQNEAQ (reference sequence). V was cut by 5 bases and J by 5 bases, with 16 bases left in between. The CDR3 spans 16 residues. For the CDR3, the DNA is TGTGCCAGCAGCGCACTCCGGTCAGGGAATAATTCACCCCTCCACTTT. Protein sequence: CASSALRSGNNSPLHF.

This clonotype was found a few times. The chain joins TRBV7-2 to TRBJ2-5; 8 bases map to TRBD2. Germline CDR1 reads SGHTA; CDR2 reads FQGNSA. J lost 5 bases, V lost 0 bases, and 2 bases had no gene match. The CDR3 length is 14 residues. CDR3 in amino acids: CASSLAAGVETQYF. The CDR3 nucleotides read TGTGCCAGCAGCTTAGCAGCGGGAGTGGAGACCCAGTACTTC.

V gene TRBV30 combines with J gene TRBJ1-1, with D uncertain. The CDR3 is 12 amino acids. V gave up 2 bases and J gave up 1 base, with 5 bases separating them. From germline, CDR1 is GTSNPN and CDR2 SVGIG (reference sequence). The DNA for the CDR3 is TGTGCCTGGAGTATAGGGAACACTGAAGCTTTCTTT. This sequence encodes CAWSIGNTEAFF.

The chain links TRBV7-6 to TRBJ1-1; D is undetermined. This CDR3 has 15 residues. Germline V gene sequence: CDR1 SGHVS, CDR2 FNYEAQ. Trimming left V 1 base short and J 1 base short, with 10 bases between. The DNA of the CDR3 is TGTGCCAGCAGCTTAGATCCCTTACCGAACACTGAAGCTTTCTTT. Residues: CASSLDPLPNTEAFF. The complete variable domain, with remaining parts taken from reference TRBV7-6 and TRBJ1-1, reads GAGVSQSPRYKVTKRGQDVALRCDPISGHVSLYWYRQALGQGPEFLTYFNYEAQQDKSGLPNDRFSAERPEGSISTLTIQRTEQRDSAMYRCASSLDPLPNTEAFFGQGTRLTVV.

This clonotype was detected once. The V and J genes are TRBV20-1 and TRBJ2-3; D is uncertain. Germline V gives CDR1 DFQATT, CDR2 SNEGSKA (reference sequence). Trimming took 5 bases from V and 2 from J, leaving 11 bases between them. The length of the CDR3 is 13 residues. CDR3 sequence: CSARPPSTDTQYF. The CDR3 DNA sequence: TGCAGTGCTCGACCACCATCCACAGATACGCAGTATTTT.

This clonotype appeared a few times. The J gene is TRBJ2-5, the V gene TRBV28; the D gene is possibly TRBD1 (6 bases). The germline V gene encodes CDR1 MDHEN and CDR2 SYDVKM. CDR3 size: 14 residues. Trimming removed 6 bases from V and 4 bases from J, with 15 bases in between. DNA of the CDR3: TGTGCCAGCAGACTCCCCACAGGGCGAGAGACCCAGTACTTC. This encodes CASRLPTGRETQYF.

This clonotype was detected only a few times. The CDR3 protein is CASSSIRGDSGNTIYF. CDR3 DNA sequence: TGTGCCAGCAGCTCCATTAGGGGGGACTCTGGAAACACCATATATTTT. The chain recombines TRBV11-2 with TRBJ1-3, with a possible D match to TRBD1 (6 bases). Trimming left V 4 bases short and J 0 bases short, with 13 bases between. Germline lookup yields CDR1 SGHAT and CDR2 FQNNGV. The CDR3 sequence is 16 residues long. The entire variable domain, with the rest obtained from reference TRBV11-2 and TRBJ1-3, is as follows: EAGVAQSPRYKIIEKRQSVAFWCNPISGHATLYWYQQILGQGPKLLIQFQNNGVVDDSQLPKDRFSAERLKGVDSTLKIQPAKLEDSAVYLCASSSIRGDSGNTIYFGEGSWLTVV.

The chain recombines TRBV28 with TRBJ2-7; the match to TRBD1 covers 7 bases. Germline V gene lookup returns CDR1 MDHEN and CDR2 SYDVKM. The CDR3 sequence is 14 residues long. The trim removed 6 bases at V and 4 bases at J, leaving 9 bases unmatched. CDR3 sequence reads: CASSPPGTDYEQYF. In nucleotides, the CDR3 is TGTGCCAGCAGCCCCCCCGGGACAGATTACGAGCAGTACTTC.

The V call is TRBV25-1, the J call TRBJ1-1; D gene uncertain. The CDR3 length is 10 residues. The ends were cut back, 7 bases at V and 1 base at J, with 1 base in the middle. CDR1 and CDR2 (germline): MGHDK, SYGVNS. CDR3 in amino acids: CASKNTEAFF. CDR3 nucleotide sequence: TGTGCCAGCAAGAACACTGAAGCTTTCTTT.

The rearrangement joins TRBV4-2 to TRBJ2-5; the match to TRBD1 covers 7 bases. V was clipped by 2 bases and J by 4 bases; unmatched bases: 7. Germline values: CDR1 LGHNA, CDR2 YNFKEQ. The CDR3 runs to 15 residues. This CDR3 is CASSQSERGRETQYF. CDR3 bases: TGTGCCAGCAGCCAATCCGAGAGGGGGCGAGAGACCCAGTACTTC.

This chain uses TRBV6-6 with TRBJ2-7; tentative D call: TRBD2 (5 bases). Trimming removed 7 bases at V and 6 bases at J, with 13 bases between. Germline CDR1 and CDR2: MNHNY and SVGAGI (reference sequence). This CDR3 has 12 amino acids. CDR3 amino acids: CASTRGGGEQYV. CDR3 DNA: TGTGCCAGCACCCGAGGTGGAGGCGAGCAGTACGTC.

This clonotype appeared many times. This chain uses TRBV7-6 with TRBJ2-5; TRBD2 agrees at 10 bases. Germline CDR1 reads SGHVS; CDR2 reads FNYEAQ. This CDR3 is 16 amino acids long. The V gene end was trimmed by 1 base and the J gene end by 2 bases; junction bases not matched to a gene: 4. CDR3 amino acids: CASSLELAGLQETQYF. The CDR3 bases are TGTGCCAGCAGCTTAGAACTAGCGGGACTGCAAGAGACCCAGTACTTC.

This rearrangement joins TRBV27 to TRBJ2-1; D call uncertain. V was pared by 4 bases and J by 5 bases, with 18 bases between. This CDR3 has 16 amino acids. The V gene's germline CDR1 is MNHEY and CDR2 SMNVEV (reference sequence). CDR3 region: CASSSPTGFRHNEQFF. In DNA form, the CDR3 reads TGTGCCAGCAGTTCCCCAACTGGTTTCAGGCACAATGAGCAGTTCTTC.

This clonotype was seen at least ten times. The J gene is TRBJ1-4, the V gene TRBV7-2; the D gene is possibly TRBD1 (6 bases). The V gene lost 8 bases and the J gene lost 8 bases, with 15 bases spanning the gap. CDR1 and CDR2 (germline): SGHTA, FQGNSA. This CDR3 region has 13 residues. CDR3 protein: CASGGGQGEKLFF. CDR3 DNA sequence: TGTGCCAGCGGGGGGGGGCAAGGAGAAAAACTGTTTTTT. The full variable domain, its missing parts supplied by reference TRBV7-2 and TRBJ1-4, is GAGVSQSPSNKVTEKGKDVELRCDPISGHTALYWYRQSLGQGLEFLIYFQGNSAPDKSGLPSDRFSAERTGGSVSTLTIQRTQQEDSAVYLCASGGGQGEKLFFGSGTQLSVL.

The chain couples TRBV20-1 to TRBJ2-1; D remains ambiguous. The V gene lost 0 bases and the J gene lost 5 bases, with 14 bases spanning the gap. The CDR3 has 15 residues. CDR1 and CDR2 from the germline V gene are DFQATT and SNEGSKA (reference sequence). CDR3 in amino acids: CSARDNTLSNNEQFF. Here the CDR3 DNA reads TGCAGTGCTAGAGATAACACCCTTTCAAACAATGAGCAGTTCTTC.

This clonotype has more than one count but fewer than ten. The gene calls are TRBV19 and TRBJ2-5; 11 nucleotides line up with TRBD2. Germline CDR1 LNHDA, CDR2 SQIVND (reference sequence). Germline trimming cut 5 bases from V and 5 bases from J; bases unmatched to any gene: 7. The CDR3 spans 15 residues. CDR3 coding DNA: TGTGCCAGTAGTTCGGGACTAGCGGCGGCGGAGACCCAGTACTTC. Translating it yields CASSSGLAAAETQYF.

A remark on this clonotype: One end of the junction fails to match germline, which may point to a read error. V is TRBV11-3 and J is TRBJ2-5; 8 bases fit TRBD2. The V gene's germline CDR1 is SGHNT and CDR2 YENEEA. This CDR3 region has 13 residues. CDR3 sequence: CVSRSGTQETQYF. Here the CDR3 DNA reads TGTGTCAGCCGTAGCGGGACCCAAGAGACCCAGTACTTC.

This clonotype came up a few times. This chain uses TRBV12-3 or TRBV12-4 with TRBJ2-1; either TRBD1 or TRBD2 may fit D (5 bases each). This CDR3 has 15 residues. Trimming shortened V by 2 bases and J by 0 bases, and 8 bases separated the two germline ends. CDR3: CASSLRGVSYNEQFF. Here the CDR3 DNA reads TGTGCCAGCAGTTTAAGGGGAGTCTCCTACAATGAGCAGTTCTTC.

This clonotype was detected only a few times. This rearrangement joins TRBV7-4 to TRBJ2-2, with unresolved D. Germline CDR1 SGHVT, CDR2 SQSDAQ. This CDR3 spans 14 amino acids. Trimming took off 3 bases at V and 4 bases at J, with 9 bases between the two ends. The CDR3, as DNA: TGTGCCAGCAGCTTTTTAAGGGTCACCGGGGAGCTGTTTTTT. Its protein product is CASSFLRVTGELFF.

The chain is built from TRBV19 and TRBJ2-2; 12 bases map to TRBD2. V trimming: 3 bases; J trimming: 5 bases; junction bases outside the gene matches: 7. The CDR3 extends over 17 amino acids. In germline, CDR1 is LNHDA, CDR2 SQIVND (reference sequence). CDR3 in amino acids: CASSISGLAGWTGELFF. The CDR3 DNA is TGTGCCAGTAGTATCTCCGGACTAGCGGGATGGACCGGGGAGCTGTTTTTT. Full variable domain (remainder filled in from reference TRBV19 and TRBJ2-2): DGGITQSPKYLFRKEGQNVTLSCEQNLNHDAMYWYRQDPGQGLRLIYYSQIVNDFQKGDIAEGYSVSREKKESFPLTVTSAQKNPTAFYLCASSISGLAGWTGELFFGEGSRLTVL.